Listed below are T cell receptor beta chains from one sample, sequenced in a study of naive and memory T cell subsets. TCRdb ran MiXCR on the UMI-ligation and nested PCR reads and lists one entry per CDR3 protein. The table records under 150,000 distinct CDR3 sequences, about 20% of them present only once. Sequences were obtained from naive CD8+ T cells from blood. These receptors were obtained from a human donor in good health. The CDR3 runs from the conserved cysteine through the conserved F or W. D genes are given only for firm matches. Not all rows give a size; the values are once, few, many and, for expanded clones, a class.

abundance	d_gene	v_gene	j_gene	CDR3aa	CDR3nt
NA	NA	TRBV13	TRBJ1-2	CASSSDGGGHGYTF	TGTGCCAGCAGCTCAGATGGGGGAGGCCATGGCTACACCTTC
NA	NA	TRBV6-1	TRBJ2-7	CASSEWPKSSYEQYF	TGTGCCAGCAGTGAATGGCCTAAGAGCTCCTACGAGCAGTACTTC
NA	TRBD2	TRBV28	TRBJ2-7	CASGLAGGPLGYF	TGTGCCAGCGGATTAGCGGGAGGGCCCTTGGGGTACTTC
NA	TRBD1	TRBV5-5	TRBJ2-7	CASSHPGQGDFEQYF	TGTGCCAGCAGTCATCCGGGACAGGGAGATTTCGAGCAGTACTTC
NA	NA	TRBV20-1	TRBJ1-2	CSARARGTEGYTF	TGCAGTGCTAGAGCCAGGGGAACTGAGGGCTACACCTTC
NA	NA	TRBV7-2	TRBJ2-7	CASSPPWVSTYEQYF	TGTGCCAGCAGCCCTCCTTGGGTATCGACCTACGAGCAGTACTTC
few	NA	TRBV6-5	TRBJ1-1	CASSTGATEAFF	TGTGCCAGCAGTACAGGAGCCACTGAAGCTTTCTTT
NA	TRBD2	TRBV6-5	TRBJ2-7	CATRGSSYEQYF	TGTGCCACTCGCGGGAGCTCCTACGAGCAGTACTTC
NA	NA	TRBV6-2/TRBV6-3	TRBJ2-7	CASSPGLTHEQYF	TGTGCCAGCAGCCCCGGACTCACTCACGAGCAGTACTTC
few	NA	TRBV6-1	TRBJ2-5	CASSDWNREETQYF	TGTGCCAGCAGTGACTGGAACAGGGAAGAGACCCAGTACTTC
few	TRBD1	TRBV6-2/TRBV6-3	TRBJ2-7	CASTLRDSDYEQYF	TGTGCCAGCACTCTCCGGGACAGCGACTACGAGCAGTACTTC
once	NA	TRBV30	TRBJ2-5	CAWSLSDYQKETQYF	TGTGCCTGGAGTTTGTCGGACTACCAAAAAGAGACCCAGTACTTC
NA	TRBD2	TRBV3-1	TRBJ2-3	CASSQEAVSGGPGADTQYF	TGTGCCAGCAGCCAAGAGGCGGTGTCGGGAGGGCCGGGTGCAGATACGCAGTATTTT
NA	NA	TRBV4-1	TRBJ1-1	CASSQGERGGTEAFF	TGCGCCAGCAGCCAAGGTGAGAGGGGAGGCACTGAAGCTTTCTTT